The 5 T cell receptor beta chains presented below share a single source sample, sequenced in a study of early T cells in non-severe SARS-CoV-2 infection. TCRdb re-derived calls from the 5' RACE reads in MiXCR, one entry per CDR3 protein. The table includes around 40,000 distinct CDR3 sequences, roughly a tenth detected once. The material sequenced was whole blood. Receptors were obtained from an adult who was a healthcare worker with PCR-confirmed SARS-CoV-2 infection or an uninfected control (not recorded which).

As for this clonotype: This sequence may be a read error, since a much larger clone differs from it by one base. A read error is likely, as this CDR3 ends without the conserved phenylalanine or tryptophan. The J gene is TRBJ1-1, the V gene TRBV10-3; a possible D gene is TRBD1 (6 bases). Germline values: CDR1 ENHRY, CDR2 SYGVKD. This CDR3 has 14 residues. The CDR3 DNA sequence: TGTGCCATCAGTGAGTCGAGCCGGGACACAGAAGCTTTCTAT. Its protein product is CAISESSRDTEAFY.

The rearrangement links TRBV15 to TRBJ2-1; D ambiguous. V dropped 1 base and J dropped 7 bases, with 14 bases sitting between them. Germline V CDR1 and CDR2: LNHNV, YYDKDF (reference sequence). The CDR3 has 15 residues. CDR3 nucleotide sequence: TGTGCCACCAGCAGAGGGGTAGCCCACGAGAATGAGCAGTTCTTC. Its protein product is CATSRGVAHENEQFF.

This chain joins TRBV6-6 and TRBJ2-5; the match to TRBD1 covers 7 bases. The CDR3 spans 13 residues. V lost 4 bases to trimming and J lost 5 bases; unmatched junction nucleotides: 4. The germline CDR1 and CDR2 sequences are MNHNY and SVGAGI (reference sequence). The CDR3 nucleotides are TGTGCCAGCAGTTCCACAGGGGTGGAGACCCAGTACTTC. Translating it yields CASSSTGVETQYF.

V and J are TRBV5-4 and TRBJ2-7, with D tentatively TRBD2 (6 bases). The CDR3 loop spans 14 amino acids. Trimming removed 2 bases from V and 7 bases from J, with 16 bases in between. The germline CDR1 and CDR2 sequences are SGHNT and YYREEE (reference sequence). Here the CDR3 DNA reads TGTGCCAGCAGCTTCAACGGGGGACCTTCTGAGCAGTACTTC. Its protein is CASSFNGGPSEQYF.

The genes are TRBV3-1 and TRBJ1-1; D gene ambiguous. The V and J ends lost 1 base and 0 bases respectively, with 12 bases between them. The CDR3 extends over 16 amino acids. CDR1 and CDR2 from the germline V gene are LGHDT and YNNKEL (reference sequence). The CDR3 nucleotides read TGTGCCAGCAGCCAAGGGCAGACCATAATGAACACTGAAGCTTTCTTT. Its translation: CASSQGQTIMNTEAFF.